These T cell receptor beta chains were read from a single sample in a study of blood T cell repertoires in COVID-19. Repertoires were generated with immunoSEQ multiplex PCR, while TCRdb's copy carries only in-frame clones and drops some. The table has some 270,000 clones, about 90% seen once. The source material was peripheral blood. These receptors all come from an older woman with COVID-19, enrolled during active disease. Each CDR3 is given with its conserved first and last residue. Each record gives: clone size, J gene, D gene, V gene, CDR3 DNA, CDR3 protein. D genes are given only for firm matches. Clone size, where shown, is once, few, many, or a class for clones that have expanded.

- | TRBJ2-6 | - | TRBV24-1 | TGTGCCACCAGTTCTGGACAAACGAGCTCTGGGGCCAACGTCCTGACTTTC | CATSSGQTSSGANVLTF
once | TRBJ1-2 | - | TRBV5-1 | TGCGCCAGCAGCTTTGCCACAGGTACTAACTATGGCTACACCTTC | CASSFATGTNYGYTF
- | TRBJ1-2 | - | TRBV4-1 | TGCGCCAGCAGCAAATGGACAGAAAGTAACTATGGCTACACCTTC | CASSKWTESNYGYTF
- | TRBJ1-2 | - | TRBV6-6 | TGTGCCAGCAGACCACAGGGTTCCGATGGCTACACCTTC | CASRPQGSDGYTF
- | TRBJ2-7 | TRBD2 | TRBV4-1 | TGCGCCAGCAGCCTAGCGGCTAGCGGGGACCCCCGGGCGGGCGAGCAGTACTTC | CASSLAASGDPRAGEQYF
- | TRBJ2-1 | TRBD1 | TRBV19 | TGTGCCAGTAGTATAGATGGGACAGGTTACAATGAGCAGTTCTTC | CASSIDGTGYNEQFF
- | TRBJ1-1 | - | TRBV7-2 | TGTGCCAGCAGCTTACCAGTTAAAGTTGAAGCTTTCTTT | CASSLPVKVEAFF
- | TRBJ1-5 | - | TRBV6-5 | TGTGCCAGCAGTTACTCCATGAGGGATCAGCCCCAGCATTTT | CASSYSMRDQPQHF
few | TRBJ1-5 | TRBD1 | TRBV2 | TGTGCCAGCAGCGCCGGGACAGGGGGCCTTCAGCCCCAGCATTTT | CASSAGTGGLQPQHF
once | TRBJ1-6 | TRBD1 | TRBV25-1 | TGTGCCAGCAGTGACTACACAGGGGCCGATTCACCCCTCCACTTT | CASSDYTGADSPLHF
- | TRBJ2-2 | - | TRBV11-2 | TGTGCCAGCAGCTTAGCCCAGAACACCGGGGAGCTGTTTTTT | CASSLAQNTGELFF